This T cell receptor (beta chain) is from a study of blood T cell repertoires in COVID-19. Trimming removed 2 bases from V and 6 bases from J, with 15 bases in between. Germline CDR1 reads LGHNT; CDR2 reads FRNRAP. CDR3 length equals 15 residues. Profiling relied on immunoSEQ multiplex PCR, and the TCRdb table lists in-frame clones only, not all of them. Altogether about 300,000 clones are present, 83% being singletons, with the ten largest covering over 8.5%. The sequenced sample was peripheral blood. The receptor was isolated from a woman aged 45-65 years who had recovered from COVID-19. The chain employs TRBV12-5 and TRBJ2-3; TRBD1 might be the D (6 bases). The CDR3, as DNA: TGTGCTAGTGGTTTGCATCACCCAGGGGTGGATACGCAGTATTTT. This sequence encodes CASGLHHPGVDTQYF.